The T cell receptor beta chain described here comes from a study of cytomegalovirus exposure and HLA in healthy donors. PCR amplification relied on 60 Vbeta primers (plus 13 Jbeta primers). Produced via immunoSEQ multiplex PCR; TCRdb's table is partial and in-frame only. The data hold some 100,000 clones, with around four fifths observed a single time. As for this clone: Its antigen is as yet unknown.

Regarding the study as a whole: Researchers reported in a later analysis that a missense DCLRE1C variant was tied to TCR beta V- and J-gene trimming. Researchers had no immune exposure information except CMV serostatus available.

This clonotype was obtained from a man in his forties or fifties in good health and CMV-seronegative. The source material was PBMCs.

CDR3 sequence: CASSSRTTNRDQNTEAFF. The DNA for the CDR3 is TGTGCCAGCAGCTCTAGGACAACGAACAGGGACCAGAACACTGAAGCTTTCTTT. The genes are TRBV7-2 and TRBJ1-1; tentative D call: TRBD1 (6 bases). Germline assignment: CDR1 SGHTA and CDR2 FQGNSA. This CDR3 has 18 residues. V lost 4 bases and J lost 1, with 22 bases in between.